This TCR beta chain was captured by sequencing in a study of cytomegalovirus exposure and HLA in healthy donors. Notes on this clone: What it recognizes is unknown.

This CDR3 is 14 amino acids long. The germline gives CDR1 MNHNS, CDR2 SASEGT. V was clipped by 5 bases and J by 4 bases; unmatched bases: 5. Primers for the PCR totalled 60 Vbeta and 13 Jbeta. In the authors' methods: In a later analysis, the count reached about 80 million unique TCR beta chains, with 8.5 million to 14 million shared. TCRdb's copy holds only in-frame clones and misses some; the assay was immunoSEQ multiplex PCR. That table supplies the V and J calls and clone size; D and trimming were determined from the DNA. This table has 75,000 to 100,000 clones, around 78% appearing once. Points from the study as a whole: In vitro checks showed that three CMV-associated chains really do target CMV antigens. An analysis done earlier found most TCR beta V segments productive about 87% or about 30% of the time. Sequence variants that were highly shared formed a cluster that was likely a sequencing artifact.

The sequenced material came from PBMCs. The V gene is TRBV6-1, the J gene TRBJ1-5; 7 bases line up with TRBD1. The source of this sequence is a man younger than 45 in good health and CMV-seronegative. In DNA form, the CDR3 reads TGTGCCAGCAGTTGGGACAGAAATAATCAGCCCCAGCATTTT. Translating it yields CASSWDRNNQPQHF.